This T cell receptor (beta chain) originates from a study of T-cell memory formation after mild COVID-19. In regard to this clonotype: The antigen remains undetermined.

Study results and limitations: Mostly located in CM and EM were contracting CD4+ clones, with contracting CD8+ clones located in EMRA. Confirmation was lacking for SARS-CoV-2 specificity of second-wave clones that peaked on day 37.

A single record per CDR3 protein comes from TCRdb applying MiXCR to the 5' RACE reads. The data contain approximately 88,000 distinct CDR3 sequences, 20% to 25% of them singletons. What was sequenced was PBMCs or a T cell subset sorted from them (not recorded which). This sequence originates from a man younger than 35 who had mild COVID-19 (a few samples of this study predate the infection). Cell type and time point are not known.

The CDR3 region is CASSQYTEAFF. DNA for the CDR3: TGTGCCAGCAGTCAATACACTGAAGCTTTCTTT. The V and J genes are TRBV7-9 and TRBJ1-1; D is unclear. V dropped 6 bases and J dropped 3 bases, with 5 bases sitting between them. The CDR3 consists of 11 residues. The germline V gene encodes CDR1 SEHNR and CDR2 FQNEAQ (reference sequence).